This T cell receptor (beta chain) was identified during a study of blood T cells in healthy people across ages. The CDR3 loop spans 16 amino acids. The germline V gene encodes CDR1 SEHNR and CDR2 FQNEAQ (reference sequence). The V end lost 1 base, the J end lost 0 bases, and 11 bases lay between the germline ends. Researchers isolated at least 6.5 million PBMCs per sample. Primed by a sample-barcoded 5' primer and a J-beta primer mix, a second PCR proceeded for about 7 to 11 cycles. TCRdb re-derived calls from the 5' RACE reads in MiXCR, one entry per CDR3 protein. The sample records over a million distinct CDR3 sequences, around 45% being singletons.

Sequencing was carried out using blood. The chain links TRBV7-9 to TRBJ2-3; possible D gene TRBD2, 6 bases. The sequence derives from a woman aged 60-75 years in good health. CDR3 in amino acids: CASSLGTGVSTDTQYF. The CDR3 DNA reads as TGTGCCAGCAGCTTAGGAACGGGAGTGAGCACAGATACGCAGTATTTT.